This TCR beta chain was captured by sequencing in a study of shared clonotypes between healthy human individuals. At the level of the study: Every donor yielded three CD4 naive, three CD4 memory, two CD8 naive and one CD8 memory plate.

Using immunoSEQ multiplex PCR, the repertoire was profiled, and TCRdb retains in-frame clones only, with some absent. The table includes over 2 million clones, about 90% detected once. Germline V CDR1 and CDR2: SEHNR, FQNEAQ (reference sequence). V was clipped by 5 bases and J by 0 bases; unmatched bases: 4. The CDR3 is made up of 15 amino acids. Recent acute infections and vaccinations were absent in the healthy HIV-negative adult donors. A CD45RA-negative memory subset and a CD45RA+ naive subset were separated from the CD4+ cells. V is TRBV7-9 and J is TRBJ2-7; 10 bases match TRBD1. The receptor was derived from a man younger than 35 in good health. Some clones in this sample may be carry-over from other donors' samples. The sample consisted of naive CD4+ T cells from PBMCs. Described subset: CD45RA+ positively selected. As DNA, the CDR3 is TGTGCCAGCAGCCATCGGGACAGGGGCTCCTACGAGCAGTACTTC. Translated: CASSHRDRGSYEQYF.